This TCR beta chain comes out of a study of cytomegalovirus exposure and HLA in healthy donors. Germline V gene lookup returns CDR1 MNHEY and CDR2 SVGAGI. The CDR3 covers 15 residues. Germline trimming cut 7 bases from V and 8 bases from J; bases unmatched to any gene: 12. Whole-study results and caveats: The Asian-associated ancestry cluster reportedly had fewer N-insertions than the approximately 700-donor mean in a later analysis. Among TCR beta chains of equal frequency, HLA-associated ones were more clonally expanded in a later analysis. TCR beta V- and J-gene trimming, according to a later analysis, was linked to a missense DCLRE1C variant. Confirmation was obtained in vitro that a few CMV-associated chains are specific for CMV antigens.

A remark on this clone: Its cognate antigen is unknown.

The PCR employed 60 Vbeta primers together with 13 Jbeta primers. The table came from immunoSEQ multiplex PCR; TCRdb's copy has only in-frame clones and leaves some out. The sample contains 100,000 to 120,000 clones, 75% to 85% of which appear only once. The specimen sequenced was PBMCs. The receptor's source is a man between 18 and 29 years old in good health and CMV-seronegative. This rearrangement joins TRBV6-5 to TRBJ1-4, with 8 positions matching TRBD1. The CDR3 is CASIALTGAGEKLFF. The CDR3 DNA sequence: TGTGCCAGCATTGCCTTGACAGGGGCGGGCGAAAAACTGTTTTTT.